This is a list of T cell receptor beta chains from one sample in a study of cytomegalovirus exposure and HLA in healthy donors. The method was immunoSEQ multiplex PCR; TCRdb's version includes in-frame clones alone and lacks a portion of them. Here the sample spans about 110,000 clones, approximately 66% being singletons. Sequencing was done on a sample of PBMCs. The receptor set was obtained from a man between 35 and 55 years old in good health and CMV-seropositive. Each CDR3 is given with its conserved first and last residue.

V,J,CDR3
TRBV5-1,TRBJ1-1,CASSPGGEGVQAFF
TRBV30,TRBJ2-3,CAWRDWTANTDTQYF
TRBV27,TRBJ2-3,CASSFGSTDTQYF
TRBV19,TRBJ2-7,CASSLVLSGPYEQYF
TRBV7-9,TRBJ2-1,CASSLADSSGSLEQFF
TRBV9,TRBJ2-1,CASSVKLAEFYNEQFF
TRBV28,TRBJ2-5,CASSLSRTADRKTQYF
TRBV27,TRBJ1-2,CASSPSTGAGGYTF
TRBV29-1,TRBJ2-5,CSVELQDQETQYF
TRBV28,TRBJ2-7,CASSLPHSSGNEQYF
TRBV2,TRBJ2-1,CASSEAGRRLTYNEQFF
TRBV7-2,TRBJ1-4,CASSRQGGGEKLFF
TRBV2,TRBJ1-2,CASRRGGISGYTF
TRBV9,TRBJ2-1,CASSVSRGDEQFF
TRBV5-1,TRBJ1-5,CASSLDNNQPQHF
TRBV25-1,TRBJ2-1,CASSDLAGGIYNEQFF
TRBV28,TRBJ1-5,CASSLWNVTYGNQPQHF
TRBV27,TRBJ2-2,CASSFFRDTGELFF
TRBV6-5,TRBJ2-7,CASSYASSYEQYF
TRBV4-1,TRBJ2-5,CASSRTGEETQYF
TRBV5-1,TRBJ2-7,CASSPGLAGGPGRYEQYF
TRBV5-1,TRBJ2-5,CASRLALAGGRETQYF
TRBV14,TRBJ1-3,CASSQGIANSGNTIYF
TRBV5-6,TRBJ1-2,CASSLAPGVKGYTF
TRBV18,TRBJ1-3,CASSTRQPSSGNTIYF
TRBV4-2,TRBJ1-5,CASSQAQAGQPQHF
TRBV6-5,TRBJ1-4,CASRYGGANEKLFF
TRBV5-4,TRBJ1-1,CASSLKTGGNTEAFF
TRBV28,TRBJ2-5,CASSFSSRETQYF
TRBV28,TRBJ1-1,CASSLSLTEAFF
TRBV6-6,TRBJ1-1,CASRTGVNTEAFF
TRBV29-1,TRBJ1-2,CSVEGGTDIYGYTF
TRBV7-2,TRBJ2-3,CASSRRLAEVTSTDTQYF
TRBV9,TRBJ2-1,CARSRDRPTYNEQFF
TRBV7-2,TRBJ2-7,CASSETSWEQYF
TRBV29-1,TRBJ2-1,CSAKREGSYNEQFF
TRBV5-6,TRBJ2-7,CASSFRSAVYEQYF
TRBV9,TRBJ2-1,CASSVGDRGAYNEQFF
TRBV9,TRBJ1-5,CASNTGSSNQPQHF
TRBV5-1,TRBJ2-1,CASSFRPQAYNEQFF
TRBV4-2,TRBJ1-1,CASSQDRDSYPFF
TRBV18,TRBJ2-1,CASSPPGTELYNEQFF
TRBV5-4,TRBJ2-6,CASSLIDRISGANVLTF
TRBV9,TRBJ2-3,CASSRTSGRSDTQYF
TRBV14,TRBJ1-2,CASSQDRGYYGYTF
TRBV4-1,TRBJ2-1,CASSQLGTPHNEQFF
TRBV19,TRBJ2-3,CASSIEGQGTDTQYF
TRBV6-5,TRBJ2-1,CASSLNRVRFF
TRBV5-4,TRBJ1-4,CASTFQGASDEKLFF
TRBV9,TRBJ2-2,CASTPQTNTGELFF
TRBV6-5,TRBJ1-2,CASSPAGEGGYTF
TRBV5-1,TRBJ1-2,CASSLDGEIYGYTF